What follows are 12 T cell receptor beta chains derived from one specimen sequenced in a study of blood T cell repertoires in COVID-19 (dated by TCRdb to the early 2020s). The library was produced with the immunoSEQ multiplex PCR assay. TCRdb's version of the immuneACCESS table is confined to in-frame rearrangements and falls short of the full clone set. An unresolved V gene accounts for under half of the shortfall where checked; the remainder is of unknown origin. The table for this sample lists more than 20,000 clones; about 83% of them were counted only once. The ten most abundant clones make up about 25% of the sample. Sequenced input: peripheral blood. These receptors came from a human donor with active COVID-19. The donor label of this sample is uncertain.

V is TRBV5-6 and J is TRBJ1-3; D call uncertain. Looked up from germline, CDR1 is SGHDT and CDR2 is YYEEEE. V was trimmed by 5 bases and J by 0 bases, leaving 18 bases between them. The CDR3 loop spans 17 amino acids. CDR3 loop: CASRGGKNSHSGNTIYF. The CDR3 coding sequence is TGTGCCAGCAGGGGAGGAAAGAACAGCCACTCTGGAAACACCATATATTTT.

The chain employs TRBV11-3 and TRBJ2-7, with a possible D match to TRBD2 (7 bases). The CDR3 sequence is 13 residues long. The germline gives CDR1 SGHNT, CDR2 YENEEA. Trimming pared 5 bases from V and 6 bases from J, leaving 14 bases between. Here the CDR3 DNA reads TGTGCCAGCAGCGGTACAGGGAGGGGCGAGCAGTACTTC. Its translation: CASSGTGRGEQYF.

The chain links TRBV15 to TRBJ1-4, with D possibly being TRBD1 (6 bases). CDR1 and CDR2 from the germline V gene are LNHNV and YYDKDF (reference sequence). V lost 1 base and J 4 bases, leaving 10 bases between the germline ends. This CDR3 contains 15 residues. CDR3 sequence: CATSRGGQINEKLFF. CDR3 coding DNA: TGTGCCACCAGCAGAGGTGGACAGATTAATGAAAAACTGTTTTTT.

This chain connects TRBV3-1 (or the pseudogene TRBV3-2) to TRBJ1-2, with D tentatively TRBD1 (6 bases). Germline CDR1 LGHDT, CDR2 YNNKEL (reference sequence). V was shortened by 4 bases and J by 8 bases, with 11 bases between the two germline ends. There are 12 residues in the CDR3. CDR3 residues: CASSPRDKGYTF. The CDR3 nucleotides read TGTGCCAGCAGCCCCCGGGACAAAGGCTACACCTTC.

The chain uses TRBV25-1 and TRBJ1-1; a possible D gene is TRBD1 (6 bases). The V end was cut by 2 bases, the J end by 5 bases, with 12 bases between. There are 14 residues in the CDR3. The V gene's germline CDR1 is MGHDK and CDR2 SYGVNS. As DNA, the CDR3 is TGTGCCAGCAGTGAACTCAGGGGTGAAACTGAAGCTTTCTTT. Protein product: CASSELRGETEAFF.

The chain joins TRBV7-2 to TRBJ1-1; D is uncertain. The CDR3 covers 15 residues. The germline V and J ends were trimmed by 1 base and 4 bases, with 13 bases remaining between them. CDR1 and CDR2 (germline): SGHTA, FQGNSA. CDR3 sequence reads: CASSLVPVSGTEAFF. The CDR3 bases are TGTGCCAGCAGCTTAGTTCCGGTGTCGGGCACTGAAGCTTTCTTT.

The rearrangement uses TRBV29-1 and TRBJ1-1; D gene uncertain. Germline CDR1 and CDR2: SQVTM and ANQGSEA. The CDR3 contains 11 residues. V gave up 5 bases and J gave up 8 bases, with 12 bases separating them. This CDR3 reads CSVQDPGEAFF. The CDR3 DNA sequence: TGCAGCGTTCAGGATCCGGGGGAAGCTTTCTTT.

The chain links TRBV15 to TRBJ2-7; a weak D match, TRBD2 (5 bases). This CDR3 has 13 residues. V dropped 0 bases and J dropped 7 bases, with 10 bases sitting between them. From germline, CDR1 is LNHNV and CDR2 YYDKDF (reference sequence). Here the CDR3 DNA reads TGTGCCACCAGCAGAGACAGTGCGGGTGAGCAGTACTTC. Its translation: CATSRDSAGEQYF.

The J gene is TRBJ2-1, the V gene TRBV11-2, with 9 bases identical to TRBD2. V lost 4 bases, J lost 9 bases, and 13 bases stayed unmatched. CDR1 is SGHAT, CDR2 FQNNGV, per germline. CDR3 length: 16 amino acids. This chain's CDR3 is CASSSGTSTWGGEQFF. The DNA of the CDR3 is TGTGCCAGCAGCTCCGGGACTAGCACTTGGGGCGGTGAGCAGTTCTTC.

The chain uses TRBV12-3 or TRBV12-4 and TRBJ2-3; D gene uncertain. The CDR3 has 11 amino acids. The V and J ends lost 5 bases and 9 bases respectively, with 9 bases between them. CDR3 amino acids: CASSAAGTQYF. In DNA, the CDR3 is TGTGCCAGCAGTGCGGCTGGGACGCAGTATTTT.

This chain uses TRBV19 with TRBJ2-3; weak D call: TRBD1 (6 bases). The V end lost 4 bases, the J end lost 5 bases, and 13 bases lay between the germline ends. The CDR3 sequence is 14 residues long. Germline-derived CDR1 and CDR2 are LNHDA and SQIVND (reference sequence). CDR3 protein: CASSNDRSVDTQYF. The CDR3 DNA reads TGTGCCAGTAGTAACGACAGGTCCGTAGATACGCAGTATTTT. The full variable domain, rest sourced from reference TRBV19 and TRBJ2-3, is DGGITQSPKYLFRKEGQNVTLSCEQNLNHDAMYWYRQDPGQGLRLIYYSQIVNDFQKGDIAEGYSVSREKKESFPLTVTSAQKNPTAFYLCASSNDRSVDTQYFGPGTRLTVL.

Here the CDR3 reads CASSLGLGNEQYF. The CDR3 nucleotides read TGTGCCAGCAGCTTGGGGCTAGGAAACGAGCAGTACTTC. V usage is TRBV7-3 and J usage is TRBJ2-7; the D gene is possibly TRBD1 (5 bases). The V gene's germline CDR1 is SGHTA and CDR2 FQGTGA. Trimming shortened V by 3 bases and J by 5 bases, and 11 bases separated the two germline ends. The CDR3 has 13 residues.